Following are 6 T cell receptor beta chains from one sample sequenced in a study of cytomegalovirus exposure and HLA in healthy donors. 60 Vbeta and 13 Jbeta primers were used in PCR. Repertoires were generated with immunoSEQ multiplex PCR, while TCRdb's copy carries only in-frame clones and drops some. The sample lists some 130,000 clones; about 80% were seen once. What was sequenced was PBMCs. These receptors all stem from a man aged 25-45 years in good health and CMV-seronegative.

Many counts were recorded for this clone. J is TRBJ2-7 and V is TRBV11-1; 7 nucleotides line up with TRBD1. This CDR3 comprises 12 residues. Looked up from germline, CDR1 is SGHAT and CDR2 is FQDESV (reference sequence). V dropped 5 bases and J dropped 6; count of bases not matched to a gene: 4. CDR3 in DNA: TGTGCCAGCAGCGGAACAGGGGCCGAGCAGTACTTC. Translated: CASSGTGAEQYF.

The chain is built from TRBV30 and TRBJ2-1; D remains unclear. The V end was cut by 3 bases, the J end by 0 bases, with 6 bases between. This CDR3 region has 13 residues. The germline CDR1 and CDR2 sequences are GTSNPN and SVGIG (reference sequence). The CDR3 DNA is TGTGCCTGGAGCTTAGCCTCCTACAATGAGCAGTTCTTC. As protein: CAWSLASYNEQFF.

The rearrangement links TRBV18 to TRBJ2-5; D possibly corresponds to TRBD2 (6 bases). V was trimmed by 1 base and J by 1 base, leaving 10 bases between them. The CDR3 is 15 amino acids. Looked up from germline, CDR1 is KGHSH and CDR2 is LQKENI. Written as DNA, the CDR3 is TGTGCCAGCTCACCACTCCCCGGGGGCCAAGAGACCCAGTACTTC. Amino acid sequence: CASSPLPGGQETQYF.

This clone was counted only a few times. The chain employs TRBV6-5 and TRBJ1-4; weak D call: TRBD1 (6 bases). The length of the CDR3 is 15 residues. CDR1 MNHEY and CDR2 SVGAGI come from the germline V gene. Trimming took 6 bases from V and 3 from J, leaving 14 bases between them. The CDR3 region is CASRSVQGPNEKLFF. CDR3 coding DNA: TGTGCCAGCAGGAGCGTACAGGGACCTAATGAAAAACTGTTTTTT.

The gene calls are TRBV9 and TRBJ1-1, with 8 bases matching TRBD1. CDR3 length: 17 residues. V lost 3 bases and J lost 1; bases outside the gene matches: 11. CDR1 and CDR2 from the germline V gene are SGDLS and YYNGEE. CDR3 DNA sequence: TGTGCCAGCAGCGCTTCTCCAGGGGGCGCGGGGAACACTGAAGCTTTCTTT. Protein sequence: CASSASPGGAGNTEAFF.

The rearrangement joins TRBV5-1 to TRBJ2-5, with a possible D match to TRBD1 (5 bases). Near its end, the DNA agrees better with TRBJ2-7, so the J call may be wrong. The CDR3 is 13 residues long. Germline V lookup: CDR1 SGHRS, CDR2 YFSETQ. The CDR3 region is CASSHPGPYEQYF. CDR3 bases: TGCGCCAGCAGCCACCCAGGGCCCTACGAGCAGTACTTC.